A single sample is the source of the 9 T cell receptor beta chains below, sequenced in a study of T cell responses to AZD1222 COVID-19 vaccine. Sequencing used immunoSEQ multiplex PCR; TCRdb keeps in-frame clones, though not all of them. The data hold 120,000 or so clones, with approximately 90% observed a single time. The sample here was peripheral blood, taken on day 0 of AZD1222 vaccination. The receptors shown here come from an adult in good health.

The V call is TRBV4-3, the J call TRBJ2-3; 14 nucleotides align to TRBD2. Germline V lookup: CDR1 LGHNA, CDR2 YSLEER. The CDR3 has 20 residues. Trimming cost V 0 bases and J 4 bases; bases outside gene matches: 12. The DNA of the CDR3 is TGCGCCAGCAGCCAAGATCAGACTAGCGGGAGGGAGTCCCGGGCAGATACGCAGTATTTT. Its translation: CASSQDQTSGRESRADTQYF.

The V gene is TRBV28, the J gene TRBJ1-6; perhaps TRBD1 as D (5 bases). V shed 4 bases and J shed 0 bases, with 19 bases lying between them. Germline lookup yields CDR1 MDHEN and CDR2 SYDVKM. The CDR3 sequence is 19 residues long. CDR3 sequence reads: CASSSLGTTSSSYNSPLHF. CDR3 nucleotides: TGTGCCAGCAGTTCTTTAGGGACGACTTCGAGCTCCTATAATTCACCCCTCCACTTT.

The chain is built from TRBV5-1 and TRBJ1-1; possible D gene TRBD1, 6 bases. Trimming shortened V by 2 bases and J by 3 bases, and 11 bases separated the two germline ends. In germline, CDR1 is SGHRS, CDR2 YFSETQ. The CDR3 has 14 amino acids. CDR3 DNA: TGCGCCAGCAGCTTCACAGGGCCTCACACTGAAGCTTTCTTT. Amino acids: CASSFTGPHTEAFF.

The chain has TRBV15 and TRBJ1-1; D gene uncertain. The CDR3 has 14 amino acids. Germline V lookup: CDR1 LNHNV, CDR2 YYDKDF (reference sequence). V shed 0 bases and J shed 4 bases, with 9 bases lying between them. The CDR3 loop is CATSRDGVGTEAFF. The CDR3 coding sequence is TGTGCCACCAGCAGAGACGGGGTGGGCACTGAAGCTTTCTTT.

This chain links TRBV19 with TRBJ1-5, with D perhaps matching TRBD1 (6 bases). Per the germline V gene, CDR1 is LNHDA and CDR2 is SQIVND (reference sequence). V was clipped by 9 bases and J by 3 bases, with 9 bases between them. The CDR3 sequence is 12 residues long. This chain's CDR3 is CASRTVNQPQHF. DNA of the CDR3: TGTGCCAGCAGGACAGTCAATCAGCCCCAGCATTTT.

This clone is a singleton in its sample. The junction and the germline gene differ at one end; a read error may be behind it. The chain combines TRBV12-3 or TRBV12-4 with TRBJ2-7; 7 bases match TRBD1. The CDR3 is 11 amino acids. CDR3 DNA sequence: TGTGCCAGCAGTCTGGGGACAGAGCAGGACTTC. Residues: CASSLGTEQDF.

The J gene is TRBJ2-1, the V gene TRBV28, with 7 bases aligning to TRBD2. The CDR3 is 16 residues long. J gave up 6 bases and V 7 bases, and 15 bases lay outside the gene matches. CDR1 and CDR2 (germline): MDHEN, SYDVKM. DNA for the CDR3: TGTGCCAGCACAACCCAGCGGGATCGGGTGTCCAATGAGCAGTTCTTC. Its protein product is CASTTQRDRVSNEQFF. Full variable domain (outside the CDR3, taken from reference TRBV28 and TRBJ2-1): DVKVTQSSRYLVKRTGEKVFLECVQDMDHENMFWYRQDPGLGLRLIYFSYDVKMKEKGDIPEGYSVSREKKERFSLILESASTNQTSMYLCASTTQRDRVSNEQFFGPGTRLTVL.

The rearrangement links TRBV28 to TRBJ2-1; 8 bases are shared with TRBD2. The CDR3 covers 12 residues. Germline V lookup: CDR1 MDHEN, CDR2 SYDVKM. With 8 bases clipped from V and 8 bases from J, the junction kept 5 bases outside the gene matches. CDR3 coding DNA: TGTGCCAGCCGGGAGGGAGAGTATGAGCAGTTCTTC. It specifies CASREGEYEQFF.

The J gene is TRBJ1-2, the V gene TRBV15; TRBD1 agrees at 7 bases. The ends lost 1 base at V and 4 bases at J; junction bases unmatched: 3. Germline CDR1 reads LNHNV; CDR2 reads YYDKDF (reference sequence). The CDR3 contains 14 residues. The CDR3 coding sequence is TGTGCCACCAGCAGAGGGACAGGAGGCTATGGCTACACCTTC. Translated, it gives CATSRGTGGYGYTF.